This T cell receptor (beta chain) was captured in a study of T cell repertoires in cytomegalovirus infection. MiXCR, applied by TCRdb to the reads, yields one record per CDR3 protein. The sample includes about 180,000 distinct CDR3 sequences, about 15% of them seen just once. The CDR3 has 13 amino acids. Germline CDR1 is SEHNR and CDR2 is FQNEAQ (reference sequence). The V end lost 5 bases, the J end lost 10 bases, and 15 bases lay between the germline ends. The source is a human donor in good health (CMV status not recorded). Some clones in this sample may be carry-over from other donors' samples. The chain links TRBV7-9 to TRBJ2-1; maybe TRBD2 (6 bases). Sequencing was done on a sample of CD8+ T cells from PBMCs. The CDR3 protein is CASSPGTPGEQFF. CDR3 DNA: TGTGCCAGCAGCCCCGGGACTCCCGGCGAGCAGTTCTTC.